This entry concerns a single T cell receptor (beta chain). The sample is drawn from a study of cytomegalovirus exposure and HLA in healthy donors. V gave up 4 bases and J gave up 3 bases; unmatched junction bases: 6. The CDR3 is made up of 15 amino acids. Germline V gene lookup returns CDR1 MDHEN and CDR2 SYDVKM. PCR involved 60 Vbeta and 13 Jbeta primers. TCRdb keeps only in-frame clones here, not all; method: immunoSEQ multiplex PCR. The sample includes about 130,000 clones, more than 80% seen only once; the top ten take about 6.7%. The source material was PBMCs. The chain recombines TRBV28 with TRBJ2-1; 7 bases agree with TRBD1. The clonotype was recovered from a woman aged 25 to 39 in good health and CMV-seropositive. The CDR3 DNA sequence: TGTGCCAGCAGTTCCACCGGGACAGTCTACAATGAGCAGTTCTTC. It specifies CASSSTGTVYNEQFF.